The subject of this entry is one TCR beta chain. The data were obtained in a study of T-cell memory formation after mild COVID-19. TCRdb called the 5' RACE reads again in MiXCR, with one record for every CDR3 protein. The sample yields around 510,000 distinct CDR3 sequences, 20% to 25% seen once. The V gene lost 7 bases and the J gene lost 8 bases, with 18 bases spanning the gap. CDR3 length equals 13 residues. The germline V gene has CDR1 GTSNPN and CDR2 SVGIG (reference sequence). Sequencing used PBMCs or a T cell subset sorted from them (not recorded which). The source of this sequence is an adult woman who had mild COVID-19 (a few samples of this study predate the infection). Cell type and time point are not known. The rearrangement links TRBV30 to TRBJ2-1; D ambiguous. CDR3 sequence reads: CASNGQYRDEQFF. The DNA for the CDR3 is TGTGCCTCAAACGGGCAGTACAGAGATGAGCAGTTCTTC.